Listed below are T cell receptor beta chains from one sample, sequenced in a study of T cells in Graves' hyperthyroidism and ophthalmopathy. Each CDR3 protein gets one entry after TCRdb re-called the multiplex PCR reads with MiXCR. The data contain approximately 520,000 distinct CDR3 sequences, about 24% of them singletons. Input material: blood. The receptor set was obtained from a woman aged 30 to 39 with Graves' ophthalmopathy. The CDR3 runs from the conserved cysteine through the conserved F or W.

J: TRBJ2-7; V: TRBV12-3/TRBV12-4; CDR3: CASSPRTDPREQYF
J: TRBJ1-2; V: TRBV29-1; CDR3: CSVEGTGGVSGYTF
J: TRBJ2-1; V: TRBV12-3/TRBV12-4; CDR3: CASVPLDGSAYNEQFF
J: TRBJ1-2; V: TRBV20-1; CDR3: CSADRRSYGYTF
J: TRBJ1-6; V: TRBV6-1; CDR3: CASSTQSSYNSPLHF
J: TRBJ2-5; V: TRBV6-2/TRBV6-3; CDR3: CASSRGTSGFQETQYF
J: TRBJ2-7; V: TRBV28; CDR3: CASSLTLDSPYEQYF
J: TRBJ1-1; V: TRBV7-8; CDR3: CASSSGVGTLPWVAFF
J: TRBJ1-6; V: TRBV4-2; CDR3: CASSQEGRTGRSPLHF
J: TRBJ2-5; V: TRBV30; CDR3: CAWSVRGLGETQYF
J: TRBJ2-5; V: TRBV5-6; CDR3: CASSFQGQETQYF
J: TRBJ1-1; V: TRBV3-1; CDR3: CASSLKSGGQGASEAFF
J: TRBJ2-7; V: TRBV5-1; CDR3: CASSWGPEDGGASYEQYF
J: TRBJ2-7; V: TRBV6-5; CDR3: CASSNGDYEQYF
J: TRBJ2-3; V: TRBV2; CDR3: CASIYRDTDTQYF
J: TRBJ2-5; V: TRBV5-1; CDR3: CASSLGQGPNLETQYF
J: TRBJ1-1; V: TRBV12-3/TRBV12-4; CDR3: CASKPPTVMNTEAFF
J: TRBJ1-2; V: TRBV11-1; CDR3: CASSLGLRETGYYGYTF
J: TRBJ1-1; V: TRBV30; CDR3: CAWDGQSNTEAFF